Listed here are 13 T cell receptor beta chains from one sample, sequenced in a study of regulatory T cells in long-lasting Graves disease. In building TCR beta libraries, iRepertoire HTBI primers were used together with Arm-PCR of CDR3 regions. TCRdb redid the calling of the multiplex PCR reads with MiXCR, one entry per CDR3 protein. The table records about 420,000 distinct CDR3 sequences, around 20% of them present only once. Time point: persistent/refractory GD, antithyroid drugs over 5 years with positive TRAb. After RNA was extracted from PBMCs, the TCR library was made from it. The sample was peripheral blood mononuclear cells (PBMCs), taken when the disease was refractory, from a patient treated with antithyroid drugs. These receptor sequences come from a female donor with Graves disease.

There are many counts of this clonotype. The rearrangement joins TRBV7-9 to TRBJ2-5, with D possibly called TRBD1 or TRBD2 (5 bases each). The CDR3 contains 16 residues. CDR1 and CDR2 from the germline V gene are SEHNR and FQNEAQ (reference sequence). The germline V and J ends were trimmed by 0 bases and 6 bases, with 17 bases remaining between them. Here the CDR3 DNA reads TGTGCCAGCAGCTTAGCCAGCATGGGGGTTAAGAAGACCCAGTACTTC. This codes for CASSLASMGVKKTQYF.

This rearrangement joins TRBV7-2 to TRBJ1-3; unclear D gene. This CDR3 is 14 amino acids long. Between the trimmed V and J ends, which lost 5 bases and 5 bases, there was a span of 13 bases. Germline values: CDR1 SGHTA, CDR2 FQGNSA. The CDR3 spells CASSRSHPRNTIYF. The CDR3 DNA reads TGTGCCAGCAGCCGTTCCCACCCTAGAAACACCATATATTTT.

The chain combines TRBV11-2 with TRBJ1-5, with unresolved D. The germline gives CDR1 SGHAT, CDR2 FQNNGV. The CDR3 length is 13 residues. V lost 0 bases, J lost 6 bases, and 6 bases lay in between. CDR3 region: CASSLEEGQPQHF. CDR3 coding DNA: TGTGCCAGCAGCTTAGAAGAGGGTCAGCCCCAGCATTTT.

This clonotype was seen only a few times. The J gene is TRBJ2-7, the V gene TRBV12-3 or TRBV12-4; 11 bases agree with TRBD1. There are 14 residues in the CDR3. V trimming: 4 bases; J trimming: 4 bases; junction bases outside the gene matches: 3. The DNA of the CDR3 is TGTGCCAGCAGTTGGGGGACAGGGGGTTACGAGCAGTACTTC. It codes for CASSWGTGGYEQYF.

This clonotype has just one count. Possible read error: a much larger clone is one base away. The V gene is TRBV6-1, the J gene TRBJ1-1, with D uncertain. Germline V lookup: CDR1 MNHNS, CDR2 SASEGT. This CDR3 is 13 amino acids long. This CDR3 reads CASSRAGNTGAFF. Written as DNA, the CDR3 is TGTGCCAGCAGCCGCGCCGGGAACACTGGAGCTTTCTTT.

On this clonotype itself: A much larger clone is a single base away; this may be a read error. V and J are TRBV7-2 and TRBJ2-5; D is uncertain. The end of the DNA is better explained by TRBJ2-1, so the J call may be wrong. CDR1 is SGHTA and CDR2 is FQGNSA in the germline V gene. This CDR3 spans 17 amino acids. The DNA of the CDR3 is TGTGCCAGCAGCTTGGGGATCTGGCGGAGCGCCCAAGAGACCCAGTTCTTC. It is translated as CASSLGIWRSAQETQFF.

This chain connects TRBV6-1 to TRBJ2-2; possibly TRBD2 for D (5 bases). V lost 6 bases to trimming and J lost 5 bases, with 13 bases between them. The germline gives CDR1 MNHNS, CDR2 SASEGT. CDR3 length: 14 amino acids. CDR3 loop: CASSQIGLTGELFF. The CDR3 DNA sequence: TGTGCCAGCAGCCAAATCGGACTGACCGGGGAGCTGTTTTTT.

This clonotype has just a few counts. The CDR3 spells CSALPPSLGQYF. CDR3 sequence (DNA): TGCAGTGCTTTACCCCCTAGTCTAGGGCAGTACTTC. The rearrangement uses TRBV20-1 and TRBJ2-7; D remains ambiguous. CDR1 and CDR2 (germline): DFQATT, SNEGSKA (reference sequence). CDR3 length equals 12 residues. Trimming took 5 bases from V and 9 from J, leaving 17 bases between them.

The rearrangement uses TRBV27 and TRBJ2-1; 13 positions match TRBD2. CDR3 size: 15 residues. The V gene end was trimmed by 4 bases and the J gene end by 9 bases; junction bases not matched to a gene: 6. Per the germline V gene, CDR1 is MNHEY and CDR2 is SMNVEV (reference sequence). CDR3 DNA sequence: TGTGCCAGCAGTTCCGGACTAGCGGGAGAGGGTGAGCAGTTCTTC. Translating it yields CASSSGLAGEGEQFF.

This clonotype has just one count. The chain uses TRBV14 and TRBJ2-5; unclear D gene. The CDR3 has 14 residues. The V and J ends lost 1 base and 4 bases respectively, with 10 bases between them. Germline V lookup: CDR1 SGHDN, CDR2 FVKESK. CDR3 bases: TGTGCCAGCAGCCAAGCAACGCTCGGAGAGACCCAGTACTTC. Its translation: CASSQATLGETQYF. The complete variable domain, with remaining parts taken from reference TRBV14 and TRBJ2-5, reads EAGVTQFPSHSVIEKGQTVTLRCDPISGHDNLYWYRRVMGKEIKFLLHFVKESKQDESGMPNNRFLAERTGGTYSTLKVQPAELEDSGVYFCASSQATLGETQYFGPGTRLLVL.

A few counts support this clonotype. V usage is TRBV7-9 and J usage is TRBJ1-2, with D perhaps TRBD1 (5 bases). This CDR3 has 17 residues. Germline CDR1 and CDR2: SEHNR and FQNEAQ (reference sequence). V shed 4 bases and J shed 1 base, with 19 bases lying between them. The CDR3 here is CASSYWGARRSNYGYTF. In DNA form, the CDR3 reads TGTGCCAGCAGCTATTGGGGCGCAAGGAGAAGTAACTATGGCTACACCTTC. Supplemented by reference TRBV7-9 and TRBJ1-2, the full variable domain reads DTGVSQNPRHKITKRGQNVTFRCDPISEHNRLYWYRQTLGQGPEFLTYFQNEAQLEKSRLLSDRFSAERPKGSFSTLEIQRTEQGDSAMYLCASSYWGARRSNYGYTFGSGTRLTVV.

This clonotype has at least ten counts. This chain links TRBV12-3 or TRBV12-4 with TRBJ2-7; TRBD1 matches at 8 bases. V shed 5 bases and J 4 bases; nucleotides not matched to a gene: 7. This CDR3 is 14 amino acids long. Written as DNA, the CDR3 is TGTGCCAGCAGTCCCCAGGGGGCTGGTTACGAGCAGTACTTC. As protein: CASSPQGAGYEQYF.

This chain joins TRBV3-1 and TRBJ2-7; possibly TRBD1 or TRBD2 for D (5 bases each). This CDR3 is built from 13 residues. V lost 4 bases, J lost 8 bases, and 15 bases lay in between. CDR1 and CDR2 from the germline V gene are LGHDT and YNNKEL (reference sequence). In DNA, the CDR3 is TGTGCCAGCAGCCGTCGGGACGAGAAACAGCAGTACTTC. As protein: CASSRRDEKQQYF.